This T cell receptor (beta chain) was identified in a study of T cell responses to AZD1222 COVID-19 vaccine (dated by TCRdb to the early 2020s). For the study in its entirety: AZD1222 recipients whose second dose came at about 4 weeks and those whose second dose came at about 12 weeks were combined into one group, since spike-specific TCR depth and breadth did not differ between the two schedules. TCR sequencing covered over 230 trial participants: 200 to 220 given two doses of AZD1222 and some 25 given two doses of MenACWY control vaccine. Trial participants were enrolled by age into subgroups of 18-55, 56-69 and 70-plus years, and around 150, 28 and 57 TCR-sequenced participants, respectively, were included in these subgroups.

On this clone itself: Its antigen remains unidentified. Base qualities are not at hand, and no much larger clone is one base apart.

Broader findings and caveats from the paper: Reportedly, almost half of the unique spike-specific TCRs recognized epitopes lying outside the regions that are mutated in the B.1.351 and B.1.1.7 variants. The 56-69-year group was small, and its depth increase did not reach significance, likely because of low power. Vaccine-associated CD4 TCRs spanned the whole spike protein, with dominant responses in regions 160-218 and 743-854. No day 14 peak-response samples were available, so repertoires were characterized only after the peak T cell response. After two AZD1222 doses, spike-specific TCR breadth and depth were significantly higher than at day 0 and than in MenACWY recipients. Most participants were white British and females outnumbered males, and the authors suggested that clonal diversity may have been underestimated. Only six or seven AZD1222 recipients were SARS-CoV-2 seropositive at baseline, limiting conclusions about previously exposed vaccinees.

Sample time point, as interpreted from the label and publication: baseline before first vaccination. Vaccinee samples were obtained from the UK trials COV001 and COV002, which included a single-blind randomized controlled phase 2/3 trial of AZD1222 (ChAdOx1 nCoV-19) in healthy adults. For TCRbeta chain sequencing, PBMC samples were collected from trial participants at day 0 and at day 28 after the second dose. The CDR3 regions of human TCRbeta chains were analyzed by immunosequencing. The authors' analysis ran thus. TCRs in the repertoires were compared against a reference library of SARS-CoV-2-specific TCRs that had been generated with the MIRA antigen-specificity platform. Breadth was defined as the fraction of unique TCRs that were SARS-CoV-2-associated, and depth was defined as the fraction of total T cells that were SARS-CoV-2-associated. Using the MIRA data, each spike-specific TCR was assigned both to the spike region to which the TCR was reactive and to a CD4 or CD8 class. Log10-transformed breadth and depth values were compared by one-way ANOVA with Sidak's multiple comparisons tests. Drawn from immuneACCESS, this table holds only the in-frame rearrangements with V and J called that TCRdb kept. Clones are partly lost; checked studies trace under half to an unresolved V gene and leave the rest unexplained. V, J and clone size derive from that table, while D and trimming were established from the DNA sequence. The sample profile shows approximately 50,000 clones; roughly 88% of them were found once. The top ten constitute about 15% of the sample.

This TCR was sampled from an adult in good health. Sample: peripheral blood, taken on day 0 of AZD1222 vaccination.

The nucleotide sequence reads TGTGCCAGCAGTTACTCGAGGTGGAACACCGGGGAGCTGTTTTTT. This codes for CASSYSRWNTGELFF. Recombination linked TRBV6-5 to TRBJ2-2, with no confident D gene call. The junction shows trimming of 0 bases on V and 1 base on J, plus 6 bases between the germline ends. From its cysteine to its phenylalanine, the CDR3 spans 15 amino acids. The kept DNA is CDR3 alone, 45 bases in frame from the first base. Taken from the germline V gene, the CDR1 and CDR2 loops are MNHEY and SVGAGI.